One TCR beta chain is described in this entry. Its antigen remains unidentified. Base-call qualities are not available, and no considerably larger clone is one nucleotide away. This sample was included in a study of OX40 agonist ivuxolimab in advanced cancers. With respect to the entire study: Ivuxolimab was a fully human IgG2 agonistic monoclonal antibody targeting the costimulatory receptor OX40 (CD134). Intravenous ivuxolimab was administered to patients every 2 weeks at six dose levels: 0.01, 0.1, 0.3, 1.5, 3 and 10 mg/kg. Of the 52 patients in dose escalation, some 19 had hepatocellular carcinoma, about 15 had melanoma, 9 had renal cell carcinoma and 9 had head and neck cancer. The dose-escalation cohort was about 87% male with a mean age of roughly 62 years, ranging from roughly 20 to 80. Patients were allowed to have had prior anti-PD-1, anti-PD-L1 or anti-CTLA-4 therapy, and approximately 40% of the dose-escalation patients had been treated with checkpoint inhibitors. Partial responses occurred in three dose-escalation patients: two with cutaneous melanoma and one with hepatocellular carcinoma. The point of sequencing TCRbeta in the periphery was to test whether ivuxolimab changed TCR sequence diversity and drove clonal T-cell expansion. The paper covers the monotherapy dose-escalation part of the phase I ivuxolimab trial, which included N = 52 patients.

The trial excluded patients who had a history of autoimmune disease or who were on systemic immunosuppression. In every dose cohort, peripheral blood was drawn for TCR sequencing at baseline, cycle 4 day 1, and cycle 7 day 1. The samples were taken from a phase I, first-in-human, multicenter, open-label dose-escalation trial of ivuxolimab. The trial enrolled adults with locally advanced or metastatic head and neck squamous cell, hepatocellular, melanoma or renal cell carcinoma. Before TCR sequencing, CD4+ T cells and CD8+ T cells from peripheral blood were sorted into separate populations. The CDR3 sequence holds 15 residues, the cysteine and phenylalanine included. Only CDR3 DNA remains: 45 bases, in frame from the first base. V and J lose 5 bases and 0 bases, and a span of 8 bases separates them. The germline V gene sets CDR1 to SGHTA and CDR2 to FQGNSA. Genomic DNA was isolated from the sorted cells so that the TCRbeta CDR3 region could be sequenced. TCRbeta CDR3 regions were sequenced using the immunoSEQ Assay. TCRdb mirrors the immuneACCESS table, restricted to in-frame sequences. Some clones are absent from its copies; in checked studies, under half trace to an unresolved V gene, and the reason for the others is unknown. The sample records 75,000 to 100,000 clones, around 85% of which are singletons. The ten largest account for 1.5% to 2% of the sample.

What the study reported, not specific to this receptor: Clonal expansion of both CD4+ and CD8+ blood T cells was observed from baseline to week 6 at doses 0.1 to 3.0 mg/kg. The antigen specificity of the clonally expanded peripheral T cells was not determined. In the 0.1-3.0 mg/kg groups, partial responders had among the lowest normalized peripheral clonal expansion, particularly in CD8+ T cells. After ivuxolimab, expanded clones were on average more numerous among CD8+ T cells than among CD4+ T cells. Low levels of normalized T-cell clonal expansion were also shown by some nonresponding patients.

This TCR came from an adult with an advanced solid tumor such as melanoma, head and neck, liver or kidney cancer. This sequence uses TRBV7-2 and TRBJ2-6; no D gene is confidently identified. The sequences come from CD4+ or CD8+ T cells sorted from blood, collected in a trial of the OX40 agonist ivuxolimab. The nucleotides read TGTGCCAGCAGCCCTCGAGACTCTGGGGCCAACGTCCTGACTTTC. It codes for CASSPRDSGANVLTF. The reference TRBV7-2 and TRBJ2-6 proteins fill in what lies around the CDR3, so the full variable domain reads GAGVSQSPSNKVTEKGKDVELRCDPISGHTALYWYRQSLGQGLEFLIYFQGNSAPDKSGLPSDRFSAERTGGSVSTLTIQRTQQEDSAVYLCASSPRDSGANVLTFGAGSRLTVL.